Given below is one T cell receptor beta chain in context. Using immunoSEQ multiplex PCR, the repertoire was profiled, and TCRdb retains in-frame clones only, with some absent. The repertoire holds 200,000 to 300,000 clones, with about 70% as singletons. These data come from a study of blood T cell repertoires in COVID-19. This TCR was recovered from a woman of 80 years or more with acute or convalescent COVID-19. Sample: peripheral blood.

CDR3 DNA: TGTGCCATCAGTGAGTCTCTGCAGGTTGCCTACGAGCAGTACTTC. Protein sequence: CAISESLQVAYEQYF. V gene TRBV10-3 combines with J gene TRBJ2-7; D is unresolved. CDR3 size: 15 residues. Germline V gives CDR1 ENHRY, CDR2 SYGVKD. Trimming cost V 0 bases and J 2 bases, with 11 bases left between them.